This T cell receptor (beta chain) was recorded in a study of blood T cell repertoires in COVID-19. Looking at the study overall: PBMCs, B-cell-depleted T cells, or T cells were the source of the cDNA or gDNA that made up the material.

The CDR3 is 13 residues long. V was clipped by 2 bases and J by 3 bases, with 7 bases between them. The germline gives CDR1 MNHEY, CDR2 SVGEGT. How the authors handled the data: The assay estimated nucleated cells by amplifying reference gene primers. Here immunoSEQ multiplex PCR was the method, and the copy in TCRdb shows in-frame clones only, minus some. V and J calls and clone size are copied from that table; D and trimming were computed from the DNA. The sample lists 150,000 to 200,000 clones, roughly 86% occurring once. The sample was peripheral blood. This receptor was identified in a woman older than 75 in a cohort sampled during active or convalescent COVID-19. The chain combines TRBV6-2 or TRBV6-3 with TRBJ1-1; no clear D. As DNA, the CDR3 is TGTGCCAGCAGTTACGGGCAACACACTGAAGCTTTCTTT. It codes for CASSYGQHTEAFF.